This TCR beta chain was captured in a study of T cells after yellow fever vaccination. Findings and limits, study-wide: A secondary response was less intense yet reached its peak sooner, at day 5 versus 15. From the bulk population, abundant clonotypes could contaminate and appear within FACS-sorted repertoires.

Germline V gives CDR1 DFQATT, CDR2 SNEGSKA (reference sequence). The CDR3 spans 15 residues. V lost 6 bases, J lost 4 bases, and 9 bases stayed unmatched. On this clonotype itself: Its specificity is not known.

MiXCR, run by TCRdb on the 5' RACE reads, gives a single entry per CDR3 protein. Among some 160,000 distinct CDR3 sequences listed, over 7% were seen once. The clonotype originates from a man younger than 35 who received the YFV17D yellow fever vaccine. Sequenced here: CD8+ T cells sorted from PBMCs, sampled 45 days after the yellow fever booster vaccination. J is TRBJ1-3 and V is TRBV20-1, with TRBD1 identical over 10 bases. The chain's CDR3 is CSAQPGQGIGNTIYF. Here the CDR3 DNA reads TGCAGTGCCCAGCCGGGACAGGGGATCGGAAACACCATATATTTT.